The entry that follows covers one TCR beta chain sequence. Two negative PCRs, clearance, or symptom resolution were required of recovered Cohort 3 donors. Original methodology: Using reference gene primer amplification, nucleated cell counts were estimated. Some clones are missing from TCRdb's copy, which holds only in-frame ones; the method was immunoSEQ multiplex PCR. V and J calls and clone size are copied from that table; D and trimming were computed from the DNA. In the table there are 200,000 to 300,000 clones, around 88% of which are singletons. This sample was taken from a study of blood T cell repertoires in COVID-19. Across the study: The United States, Italy and Spain provided the acute and convalescent COVID-19 samples. Sources were T cells, B-cell-depleted T cells, or PBMCs; the material itself was cDNA or gDNA.

CDR1 and CDR2 from the germline V gene are SGHTA and FQGNSA. V shed 6 bases and J 0 bases; nucleotides not matched to a gene: 10. The CDR3 has 18 amino acids. The sequenced material came from PBMCs or T cells enriched from blood (not recorded which). The rearrangement uses TRBV7-2 and TRBJ1-4; TRBD1 matches at 10 bases. The origin of this receptor is a woman aged 25 to 45 who had recovered from COVID-19. The CDR3 protein is CASSLTTGGGTTNEKLFF. For the CDR3, the DNA is TGTGCCAGCAGTTTAACGACAGGGGGCGGAACAACTAATGAAAAACTGTTTTTT.